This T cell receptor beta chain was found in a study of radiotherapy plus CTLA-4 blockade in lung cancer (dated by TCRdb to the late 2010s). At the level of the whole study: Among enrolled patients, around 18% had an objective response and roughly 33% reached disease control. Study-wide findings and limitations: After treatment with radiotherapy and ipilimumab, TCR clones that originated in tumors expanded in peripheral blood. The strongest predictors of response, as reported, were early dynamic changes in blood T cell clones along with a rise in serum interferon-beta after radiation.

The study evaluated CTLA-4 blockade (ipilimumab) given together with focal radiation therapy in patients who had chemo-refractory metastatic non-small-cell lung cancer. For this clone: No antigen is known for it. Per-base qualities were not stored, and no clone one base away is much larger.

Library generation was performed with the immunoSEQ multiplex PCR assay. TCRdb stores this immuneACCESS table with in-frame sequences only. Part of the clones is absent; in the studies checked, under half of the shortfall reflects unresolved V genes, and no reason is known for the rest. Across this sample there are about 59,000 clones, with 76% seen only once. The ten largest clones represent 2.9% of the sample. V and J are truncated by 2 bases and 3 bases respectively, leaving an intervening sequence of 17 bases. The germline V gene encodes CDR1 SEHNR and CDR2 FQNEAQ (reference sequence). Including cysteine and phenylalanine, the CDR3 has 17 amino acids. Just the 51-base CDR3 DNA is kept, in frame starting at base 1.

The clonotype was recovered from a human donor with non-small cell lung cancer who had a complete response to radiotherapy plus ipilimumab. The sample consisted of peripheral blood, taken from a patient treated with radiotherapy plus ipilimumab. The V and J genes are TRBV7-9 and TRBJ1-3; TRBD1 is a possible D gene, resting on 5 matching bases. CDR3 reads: CASSLTRGGGFGNTIYF. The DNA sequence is TGTGCCAGCAGCTTAACTCGTGGGGGAGGATTTGGAAACACCATATATTTT.